What follows are 17 T cell receptor beta chains derived from one specimen sequenced in a study of shared clonotypes between healthy human individuals. Libraries were prepared by immunoSEQ multiplex PCR; TCRdb keeps only in-frame clonotypes and omits some of them. The data contain around 2.5 million clones, under 95% of them singletons. The material sequenced was naive CD4+ T cells from PBMCs. Sample subset: CD45RA+ positively selected. The receptors originated from a young man in good health. Some clones in this sample may be carry-over from other donors' samples.

V gene TRBV5-1 combines with J gene TRBJ2-5; 7 bases match TRBD1. CDR1 is SGHRS, CDR2 YFSETQ, per germline. The CDR3 runs to 16 residues. Germline trimming cut 5 bases from V and 6 bases from J; bases unmatched to any gene: 16. The CDR3 here is CASSLSAGTDGKTQYF. The DNA for the CDR3 is TGCGCCAGCAGTCTTTCCGCCGGGACAGATGGGAAGACCCAGTACTTC.

The chain is built from TRBV6-1 and TRBJ2-1; possibly TRBD2 for D (5 bases). Per the germline V gene, CDR1 is MNHNS and CDR2 is SASEGT. The CDR3 has 15 residues. Trimming pared 0 bases from V and 6 bases from J, leaving 12 bases between. The CDR3, as DNA: TGTGCCAGCAGTGAAGCTCGAGCGGCCACCAATGAGCAGTTCTTC. Translated, it gives CASSEARAATNEQFF.

This clone was detected only once. V usage is TRBV29-1 and J usage is TRBJ2-3; D gene uncertain. The CDR3 is 13 residues long. V was clipped by 2 bases and J by 2 bases, with 8 bases between them. Germline values: CDR1 SQVTM, CDR2 ANQGSEA. The CDR3 nucleotides are TGCAGCGTTGAAAGAACAGACACAGATACGCAGTATTTT. It encodes CSVERTDTDTQYF.

About this clone: The sample holds other DNA sequences that translate to the same CDR3. The rearrangement links TRBV18 to TRBJ2-7; 7 positions agree with TRBD2. With V trimmed by 3 bases and J by 0 bases, 2 bases remained unmatched. CDR3 length: 14 residues. CDR1 is KGHSH and CDR2 is LQKENI in the germline V gene. The CDR3 loop is CASSPGGSSYEQYF. Written as DNA, the CDR3 is TGTGCCAGCTCACCGGGCGGGAGCTCCTACGAGCAGTACTTC. Full variable domain (rest looked up from reference TRBV18 and TRBJ2-7): NAGVMQNPRHLVRRRGQEARLRCSPMKGHSHVYWYRQLPEEGLKFMVYLQKENIIDESGMPKERFSAEFPKEGPSILRIQQVVRGDSAAYFCASSPGGSSYEQYFGPGTRLTVT.

CDR3 protein: CASSGGGVGTEAFF. The CDR3 DNA sequence: TGTGCCAGCAGCGGAGGGGGTGTGGGCACTGAAGCTTTCTTT. The V and J genes are TRBV11-2 and TRBJ1-1, with a possible D match to TRBD1 (6 bases). The germline gives CDR1 SGHAT, CDR2 FQNNGV. The CDR3 covers 14 residues. Trimming stripped 5 bases from V and 4 bases from J, with 14 bases between.

This chain uses TRBV28 with TRBJ2-2; D remains unclear. V dropped 2 bases and J dropped 5 bases, with 6 bases sitting between them. The CDR3 is 13 amino acids. The germline CDR1 and CDR2 sequences are MDHEN and SYDVKM. CDR3 amino acids: CASSLIVTGELFF. The CDR3 DNA sequence: TGTGCCAGCAGTTTAATAGTGACCGGGGAGCTGTTTTTT. The full variable domain, in which reference TRBV28 and TRBJ2-2 provide the parts outside the CDR3, is DVKVTQSSRYLVKRTGEKVFLECVQDMDHENMFWYRQDPGLGLRLIYFSYDVKMKEKGDIPEGYSVSREKKERFSLILESASTNQTSMYLCASSLIVTGELFFGEGSRLTVL.

The gene calls are TRBV29-1 and TRBJ2-5; the match to TRBD1 covers 7 bases. Per germline, CDR1 SQVTM and CDR2 ANQGSEA. The CDR3 has 15 residues. After removal of 4 bases from V and 5 bases from J, the junction contained 13 bases not matched to a gene. The CDR3 loop is CSVGSTGVVWETQYF. The CDR3 DNA is TGCAGCGTTGGCTCAACAGGGGTGGTTTGGGAGACCCAGTACTTC.

The V and J genes are TRBV5-1 and TRBJ2-5; D unclear. The germline V gene has CDR1 SGHRS and CDR2 YFSETQ. CDR3 length equals 14 residues. Deletions cut 0 bases from V and 3 bases from J, with 9 bases between. The CDR3 nucleotides read TGCGCCAGCAGCTTGGTGGCTTCGAAAGAGACCCAGTACTTC. Its translation is CASSLVASKETQYF.

This chain connects TRBV28 to TRBJ1-2; D unresolved. Trimming stripped 6 bases from V and 4 bases from J, with 21 bases between. The CDR3 contains 16 residues. CDR1 and CDR2 from the germline V gene are MDHEN and SYDVKM. The CDR3 here is CASRIDWTARGYGYTF. CDR3 coding DNA: TGTGCCAGCAGAATCGATTGGACGGCGAGAGGCTATGGCTACACCTTC.

The chain has TRBV7-3 and TRBJ2-3; D is tentatively TRBD1 or TRBD2 (5 bases each). CDR3 length: 15 amino acids. V lost 2 bases and J lost 2, with 11 bases in between. Germline CDR1 is SGHTA and CDR2 is FQGTGA. The chain's CDR3 is CASSLVGTYTDTQYF. The CDR3 DNA sequence: TGTGCCAGCAGCTTAGTGGGGACCTACACAGATACGCAGTATTTT.

The CDR3 DNA reads TGTGCCAGCAGGACGGACAGGTACAATGAGCAGTTCTTC. Protein: CASRTDRYNEQFF. The chain is built from TRBV2 and TRBJ2-1; the match to TRBD1 covers 7 bases. V trimming: 6 bases; J trimming: 4 bases; junction bases outside the gene matches: 3. Looked up from germline, CDR1 is SNHLY and CDR2 is FYNNEI. The CDR3 extends over 13 amino acids. Variable domain in full (rest from reference TRBV2 and TRBJ2-1): EPEVTQTPSHQVTQMGQEVILRCVPISNHLYFYWYRQILGQKVEFLVSFYNNEISEKSEIFDDQFSVERPDGSNFTLKIRSTKLEDSAMYFCASRTDRYNEQFFGPGTRLTVL.

The rearrangement links TRBV28 to TRBJ1-1; D gene uncertain. Trimming took off 2 bases at V and 5 bases at J, with 18 bases between the two ends. CDR3 length: 16 amino acids. In germline, CDR1 is MDHEN, CDR2 SYDVKM. DNA for the CDR3: TGTGCCAGCAGTTTAATAACGGCGGGAAGTTGGACTGAAGCTTTCTTT. Translated: CASSLITAGSWTEAFF.

The CDR3 DNA reads as TGTGCCAGTAAAGACAGGGGGTTCTACGGGAACACCGGGGAGCTGTTTTTT. It yields the protein CASKDRGFYGNTGELFF. The chain combines TRBV19 with TRBJ2-2; 9 nucleotides agree with TRBD1. CDR1 and CDR2 (germline): LNHDA, SQIVND (reference sequence). V shed 7 bases, J shed 1 base, and the junction held 10 bases outside the gene matches. The CDR3 length is 17 residues.

The chain couples TRBV11-2 to TRBJ2-7, with a tentative D call TRBD1 (6 bases). V dropped 2 bases and J dropped 1 base, with 12 bases sitting between them. The CDR3 is made up of 15 amino acids. CDR1 SGHAT and CDR2 FQNNGV come from the germline V gene. The chain's CDR3 is CASSLMGQTSYEQYF. The DNA of the CDR3 is TGTGCCAGCAGCTTAATGGGACAAACATCCTACGAGCAGTACTTC.

Turning to this clone: The sample holds other DNA sequences that translate to the same CDR3. The chain recombines TRBV20-1 with TRBJ2-5; D is possibly TRBD2 (6 bases). Germline V gives CDR1 DFQATT, CDR2 SNEGSKA (reference sequence). The V and J ends lost 3 bases and 5 bases respectively, with 7 bases between them. This CDR3 is built from 11 residues. CDR3 coding DNA: TGCAGTGCTAGCGGAGGGGAGACCCAGTACTTC. It codes for CSASGGETQYF.

The rearrangement links TRBV7-2 to TRBJ2-2, with D perhaps matching TRBD2 (5 bases). Looked up from germline, CDR1 is SGHTA and CDR2 is FQGNSA. Trimming cost V 5 bases and J 0 bases, with 10 bases left between them. The CDR3 is made up of 15 amino acids. The CDR3 here is CASSPRETNTGELFF. DNA for the CDR3: TGTGCCAGCAGCCCACGGGAAACGAACACCGGGGAGCTGTTTTTT.

The table lists this clone with a few counts. Other nucleotide sequences from this sample produce the same CDR3. The CDR3 DNA reads TGTGCCAGTAGTATCGGGACAGGGAGAAACACTGAAGCTTTCTTT. Residues: CASSIGTGRNTEAFF. The gene calls are TRBV19 and TRBJ1-1; 9 bases are shared with TRBD1. CDR3 length: 15 amino acids. Losses at the gene ends were 3 bases for V and 2 bases for J; bases not matched to a gene: 4. Germline V lookup: CDR1 LNHDA, CDR2 SQIVND (reference sequence).